What follows is one T cell receptor beta chain and its context. Many counts were recorded for this clonotype. The specificity of this receptor is unknown. No base qualities exist here, and no much larger clone lies one base off it. The sample is drawn from a study of response to subunit inactivated influenza vaccine (dated by TCRdb to between 2017 and 2018). Looking at the study overall: To follow how T cells responded to a trivalent subunit inactivated influenza vaccine, the researchers relied on deep quantitative profiling of the T cell receptor repertoire.

Library method: RT-PCR. These reads were obtained on an Illumina HiSeq 2500. TCRdb's own reprocessing of the public reads used fastp at Q25 and MiXCR and kept productive beta chains. Each entry is one CDR3 protein sequence, shown with its most common DNA and genes. The sample contains hundreds of thousands of distinct CDR3 sequences, 9.5% to 13% of them found a single time. About 12% of the sample is held by the ten biggest clonotypes. V and J are truncated by 1 base and 1 base respectively, leaving an intervening sequence of 10 bases. The CDR3 measures 15 amino acids from cysteine to phenylalanine. This entry keeps only the CDR3 DNA: 45 bases, framed from base 1. Study-level results and caveats: According to the authors, only a limited number of new T cells may be recruited by each seasonal influenza vaccination.

Explained via the paper, the time point label denotes: 45 days after influenza vaccine administration. Source: PBMCs from blood, taken 35 to 45 days after vaccination. This sequence uses TRBV12-3 or TRBV12-4 and TRBJ2-5; the D segment cannot be called with confidence. This clonotype was obtained from a man aged 50 or older who received an inactivated influenza vaccine. Donor details come from another sample of the same person, matched by shared clones. The nucleotide sequence is TGTGCCAGCAGTTTAGAGGGCAGGTTCCAAGAGACCCAGTACTTC. Its protein reads: CASSLEGRFQETQYF.